Many counts were recorded for the clone carrying this TCR beta chain. Its antigen remains unknown. These data belong to a study of regulatory T cells in long-lasting Graves disease. Study-level information: The term persistent Graves' disease signified upward of 5 years on antithyroid drugs with positive TSH receptor antibodies. The study's findings and limits: Whereas 966 public clonotypes were shared by new patients, persistent patients shared more, at some 2,900.

Described time point: persistent/refractory GD, antithyroid drugs over 5 years with positive TRAb. Scientists built the TCR library using RNA that was extracted from PBMCs. The CDR3 loop spans 16 amino acids. V trimming: 6 bases; J trimming: 1 base; junction bases outside the gene matches: 7. Sequencing libraries for TCR beta were prepared with iRepertoire HTBI primers and Arm-PCR of CDR3 regions. One entry per CDR3 protein, called by TCRdb with MiXCR from the multiplex PCR reads. The data contain about 300,000 distinct CDR3 sequences, around a fifth of them seen just once; the ten biggest clones take up 56%.

The sample here was peripheral blood mononuclear cells (PBMCs), taken when the disease was refractory, from a patient treated with antithyroid drugs. This clonotype was sampled from a female donor with Graves disease. The gene calls are TRBV12-3 or TRBV12-4 and TRBJ2-2; 8 bases line up with TRBD1. Here the CDR3 reads CASRGGGQGNTGELFF. CDR3 in DNA: TGTGCCAGCAGGGGGGGTGGACAGGGGAACACCGGGGAGCTGTTTTTT.